The T cell receptor (beta chain) under discussion was sequenced for a study of T cells in Graves' hyperthyroidism and ophthalmopathy. Sampled blood dates from first hyperthyroidism diagnosis, and it precedes any ophthalmopathy symptoms. The germline V gene encodes CDR1 MNHNS and CDR2 SASEGT. This CDR3 has 12 amino acids. V lost 5 bases and J 9 bases, leaving 11 bases between the germline ends. This clonotype was seen more than once but under ten times. It was RNA transcripts that yielded the amplified TCR beta CDR3 regions. In the first-round RT-PCR of the TCR CDR3, the HTBI primer set was used. TCRdb independently ran MiXCR on the multiplex PCR reads; one entry per CDR3 protein. Counted here are about 160,000 distinct CDR3 sequences, 9.4% occurring once; the ten biggest clones make up around 21%.

The V gene is TRBV6-1, the J gene TRBJ2-1, with D tentatively TRBD1 (5 bases). What was sequenced was blood. The sequence came from a woman in her late teens or twenties with Graves' hyperthyroidism that later progressed to Graves' ophthalmopathy. The CDR3 bases are TGTGCCAGCAGTTATTCAGGGATTGAGCAGTTCTTC. This codes for CASSYSGIEQFF.